Reported below is one T cell receptor beta chain. This sample is drawn from a study of blood T cells in healthy people across ages. A second PCR of 7 to 11 cycles used a sample-barcoded 5' primer and a J-beta primer mix. TCRdb re-analysed the 5' RACE reads in MiXCR, keeping a single row per CDR3 protein. This table has roughly 680,000 distinct CDR3 sequences, under 65% appearing once. CDR1 MNHEY and CDR2 SVGEGT come from the germline V gene. With V trimmed by 5 bases and J by 5 bases, 12 bases remained unmatched. The CDR3 loop spans 17 amino acids. The clonotype comes from an elderly woman in good health. Specimen: blood. The chain carries TRBV6-2 or TRBV6-3 and TRBJ1-6; 7 bases are shared with TRBD1. This CDR3 reads CASSAWRRQGDNSPLHF. As DNA, the CDR3 is TGTGCCAGCAGTGCGTGGCGACGACAGGGAGATAATTCACCCCTCCACTTT.